The 17 T cell receptor beta chains below all came from one sample that was sequenced in a study of cytomegalovirus exposure and HLA in healthy donors. Use of 60 Vbeta and 13 Jbeta primers characterized the PCR. Profiled with immunoSEQ multiplex PCR; TCRdb holds only in-frame clones, not every one. The sample lists about 180,000 clones; roughly 85% were seen once. Sample: PBMCs. These receptors all stem from a man under 40 in good health and CMV-seronegative.

The V call is TRBV28, the J call TRBJ1-5, with no clear D. The V and J ends lost 2 bases and 6 bases respectively, with 17 bases between them. Germline assignment: CDR1 MDHEN and CDR2 SYDVKM. This CDR3 has 16 residues. The CDR3 DNA is TGTGCCAGCAGTTTAAGTAGAATTGTATCGTCTCAGCCCCAGCATTTT. Translating it yields CASSLSRIVSSQPQHF.

The V and J genes are TRBV5-6 and TRBJ2-7; 7 bases are shared with TRBD1. CDR1 is SGHDT, CDR2 YYEEEE, per germline. Losses at the gene ends were 4 bases for V and 2 bases for J; bases not matched to a gene: 6. The CDR3 consists of 14 residues. CDR3 sequence reads: CASSRRQGTYEQYF. CDR3 nucleotides: TGTGCCAGCAGCCGGAGACAGGGAACCTACGAGCAGTACTTC. The full variable domain, rest sourced from reference TRBV5-6 and TRBJ2-7, is DAGVTQSPTHLIKTRGQQVTLRCSPKSGHDTVSWYQQALGQGPQFIFQYYEEEERQRGNFPDRFSGHQFPNYSSELNVNALLLGDSALYLCASSRRQGTYEQYFGPGTRLTVT.

The chain joins TRBV4-2 to TRBJ2-2; 8 bases agree with TRBD2. Germline V lookup: CDR1 LGHNA, CDR2 YNFKEQ. CDR3 size: 17 residues. With V trimmed by 1 base and J by 2 bases, 6 bases remained unmatched. CDR3 nucleotides: TGTGCCAGCAGCCAAGCGGCAGCGGGAGAAAACACCGGGGAGCTGTTTTTT. Its protein is CASSQAAAGENTGELFF.

This chain connects TRBV27 to TRBJ2-7, with TRBD2 as a possible D gene (6 bases). This CDR3 is built from 14 residues. Germline loops: CDR1 MNHEY, CDR2 SMNVEV (reference sequence). V was pared by 1 base and J by 7 bases, with 14 bases between. The CDR3 here is CASSLFDGSREQYF. CDR3 DNA sequence: TGTGCCAGCAGTTTATTCGACGGGAGCAGGGAGCAGTACTTC.

This clone was picked up one time. The V gene is TRBV11-2, the J gene TRBJ2-1; tentatively, D is TRBD2 (5 bases). The germline V gene encodes CDR1 SGHAT and CDR2 FQNNGV. V was trimmed by 5 bases and J by 4 bases, leaving 18 bases between them. This CDR3 region has 16 residues. CDR3 sequence: CASSQIARTLYNEQFF. Here the CDR3 DNA reads TGTGCCAGCAGCCAGATAGCGAGAACCCTTTACAATGAGCAGTTCTTC.

V is TRBV10-2 and J is TRBJ2-1, with TRBD2 matching over 12 bases. The CDR3 runs to 13 residues. Trimming removed 10 bases from V and 6 bases from J; junction bases left unmatched: 4. Germline V gene data show CDR1 as WSHSY and CDR2 as SAAADI. The DNA for the CDR3 is TGCGCCACCGGACTAGCGGGACTCAATGAGCAGTTCTTC. It yields the protein CATGLAGLNEQFF.

A few counts support this clone. The chain uses TRBV28 and TRBJ2-5; TRBD1 is a possible D gene (6 bases). CDR3 length: 14 amino acids. Germline lookup yields CDR1 MDHEN and CDR2 SYDVKM. The V end was cut by 6 bases, the J end by 0 bases, with 11 bases between. The CDR3 loop is CASRVGQYQETQYF. CDR3 DNA sequence: TGTGCCAGCAGGGTCGGACAGTACCAAGAGACCCAGTACTTC.

For the CDR3, the DNA is TGTGCCAGCAGCTTCGGGGGGGCCCGGAGCCATGAGCAGTTCTTC. The encoded protein is CASSFGGARSHEQFF. The chain has TRBV7-2 and TRBJ2-1; 8 bases align to TRBD2. The J segment lost 8 bases and the V segment lost 3 bases, leaving 9 bases of the junction unmatched. CDR1 and CDR2 (germline): SGHTA, FQGNSA. This CDR3 has 15 amino acids.

This chain uses TRBV9 with TRBJ2-7; weak D call: TRBD1 (5 bases). The CDR3 contains 16 residues. Germline CDR1 and CDR2: SGDLS and YYNGEE. Trimming cost V 0 bases and J 3 bases, with 16 bases left between them. The CDR3 DNA sequence: TGTGCCAGCAGCGTAGGCTCCGACAGTCGCTACTACGAGCAGTACTTC. This gives the protein CASSVGSDSRYYEQYF.

The chain uses TRBV5-3 and TRBJ1-5; 9 bases fit TRBD1. TRBV5-3 has ORF status, its function being uncertain. J lost 5 bases, V lost 3 bases, and 9 bases had no gene match. The CDR3 runs 16 residues. The CDR3 protein is CARSSIGTGNYQPQHF. CDR3 in DNA: TGTGCCAGAAGCTCTATTGGGACAGGGAATTATCAGCCCCAGCATTTT.

The CDR3 region is CASSYRPDRSGELFF. Written as DNA, the CDR3 is TGTGCCAGCAGTTACCGCCCGGACAGGTCCGGGGAGCTGTTTTTT. V usage is TRBV6-5 and J usage is TRBJ2-2; 7 nucleotides match TRBD1. CDR3 length: 15 residues. Looked up from germline, CDR1 is MNHEY and CDR2 is SVGAGI. V trimming: 2 bases; J trimming: 6 bases; junction bases outside the gene matches: 6.

The V call is TRBV27, the J call TRBJ2-1, with a tentative D call TRBD1 (5 bases). In germline, CDR1 is MNHEY, CDR2 SMNVEV (reference sequence). The ends were cut back, 7 bases at V and 3 bases at J, with 16 bases in the middle. This CDR3 spans 15 amino acids. The chain's CDR3 is CASTNLGEGYNEQFF. CDR3 bases: TGTGCCAGCACCAACTTAGGGGAAGGCTACAATGAGCAGTTCTTC.

This sequence joins TRBV27 and TRBJ2-2; no firm D call. The CDR3 consists of 13 residues. V lost 2 bases to trimming and J lost 4 bases, with 5 bases between them. Germline V gene lookup returns CDR1 MNHEY and CDR2 SMNVEV (reference sequence). The CDR3 here is CASSLVFTGELFF. The CDR3 nucleotides read TGTGCCAGCAGTTTAGTCTTCACCGGGGAGCTGTTTTTT.

The genes are TRBV11-2 and TRBJ1-2; 8 bases are shared with TRBD1. The germline V gene encodes CDR1 SGHAT and CDR2 FQNNGV. The V segment lost 5 bases and the J segment 2 bases; nucleotides outside the gene matches: 7. The length of the CDR3 is 15 residues. The CDR3 protein is CASSHLGQANYGYTF. DNA of the CDR3: TGTGCCAGCAGCCATCTGGGACAGGCCAACTATGGCTACACCTTC.

The rearrangement links TRBV28 to TRBJ2-7, with TRBD1 matching 9 bases. The CDR3 runs 15 residues. With 5 bases clipped from V and 1 base from J, the junction kept 6 bases outside the gene matches. Germline lookup yields CDR1 MDHEN and CDR2 SYDVKM. CDR3 residues: CASSPTGTGSYEQYF. The CDR3 DNA is TGTGCCAGCAGTCCAACCGGGACAGGGTCCTACGAGCAGTACTTC.

The rearrangement links TRBV28 to TRBJ1-5; TRBD1 might be the D (5 bases). The CDR3 sequence is 13 residues long. Germline V gene lookup returns CDR1 MDHEN and CDR2 SYDVKM. V lost 8 bases, J lost 9 bases, and 17 bases lay in between. This CDR3 reads CASRGGVRGPQHF. The CDR3 coding sequence is TGTGCCAGCCGGGGGGGGGTCCGCGGGCCCCAGCATTTT.

The chain carries TRBV29-1 and TRBJ1-2, with 10 bases identical to TRBD1. The J segment lost 8 bases and the V segment lost 2 bases, leaving 11 bases of the junction unmatched. The CDR3 is made up of 15 amino acids. The germline V gene encodes CDR1 SQVTM and CDR2 ANQGSEA. The CDR3 reads CSVETWMGQGNGYTF. The CDR3 DNA reads as TGCAGCGTTGAAACCTGGATGGGACAGGGGAACGGCTACACCTTC.